What follows are 28 T cell receptor beta chains derived from one specimen sequenced in a study of blood T cell repertoires in COVID-19. Measured with immunoSEQ multiplex PCR; TCRdb has only the in-frame clones, and not every one. The sample carries over 60,000 clones, approximately 77% recorded once. The specimen was peripheral blood. These TCRs come from a human donor in a cohort sampled during active COVID-19.

The chain uses TRBV6-5 and TRBJ1-2, with D possibly TRBD1 on 6 matching bases. The germline V gene has CDR1 MNHEY and CDR2 SVGAGI. V was cut by 11 bases and J by 2 bases, with 15 bases left in between. This CDR3 is built from 13 residues. As DNA, the CDR3 is TGTGCCTTCATGGACAGTTGGAACTATGGCTACACCTTC. Encoded protein: CAFMDSWNYGYTF.

V is TRBV10-3 and J is TRBJ2-7; 7 bases fit TRBD1. This CDR3 is built from 13 residues. V lost 3 bases, J lost 5 bases, and 4 bases stayed unmatched. Germline V lookup: CDR1 ENHRY, CDR2 SYGVKD. The CDR3 DNA follows: TGTGCCATCAGTGAAAGGGGGCAAGACGAGCAGTACTTC. This gives the protein CAISERGQDEQYF.

This clone was seen only a few times. This rearrangement joins TRBV7-2 to TRBJ1-1; tentative D call: TRBD1 (6 bases). This CDR3 is built from 15 residues. V lost 3 bases, J lost 3 bases, and 14 bases lay in between. From germline, CDR1 is SGHTA and CDR2 FQGNSA. The CDR3 here is CASSFPQGSHTEAFF. In DNA form, the CDR3 reads TGTGCCAGCAGCTTCCCACAGGGAAGCCACACTGAAGCTTTCTTT.

This chain uses TRBV10-1 with TRBJ2-7, with TRBD1 identical over 7 bases. This CDR3 has 14 residues. CDR1 and CDR2 (germline): WNHNN, SYGVQD (reference sequence). The junction had 9 bases not matched to a gene; V was cut back by 4 bases and J by 6 bases. In DNA form, the CDR3 reads TGCGCCAGCAGTGTGGGGAGACAGGGCGGCGAGCAGTACTTC. It translates to CASSVGRQGGEQYF.

This chain links TRBV7-2 with TRBJ1-1, with TRBD1 matching 7 bases. This CDR3 spans 16 amino acids. After removal of 5 bases from V and 10 bases from J, the junction contained 19 bases not matched to a gene. CDR1 is SGHTA and CDR2 is FQGNSA in the germline V gene. CDR3 region: CASSQRNSQQGTAAFF. CDR3 DNA sequence: TGTGCCAGCAGCCAACGTAATAGTCAACAGGGGACGGCAGCTTTCTTT.

The chain carries TRBV10-3 and TRBJ2-7; D possibly corresponds to TRBD1 (6 bases). CDR1 is ENHRY, CDR2 SYGVKD, per germline. V shed 3 bases and J shed 6 bases, with 15 bases lying between them. The CDR3 sequence is 14 residues long. The CDR3 loop is CAISESQGWGEQYF. The CDR3 DNA reads TGTGCCATCAGTGAAAGTCAGGGGTGGGGCGAGCAGTACTTC.

CDR3 protein: CASSPVRTGTYEQYF. Here the CDR3 DNA reads TGCGCCAGCAGTCCGGTTCGGACAGGGACCTACGAGCAGTACTTC. This chain connects TRBV4-1 to TRBJ2-7; TRBD1 aligns across 8 bases. Germline V gene lookup returns CDR1 MGHRA and CDR2 YSYEKL. V shed 6 bases and J 2 bases; nucleotides not matched to a gene: 9. CDR3 length: 15 residues.

V gene TRBV7-8 combines with J gene TRBJ1-3; D is ambiguous. The CDR3 totals 16 residues. Germline V gene sequence: CDR1 SGHVS, CDR2 FQNEAQ. V was clipped by 1 base and J by 0 bases, with 10 bases between them. The CDR3 sequence is CASSLDPSSSGNTIYF. In DNA, the CDR3 is TGTGCCAGCAGCTTAGATCCGTCTAGCTCTGGAAACACCATATATTTT.

The V and J genes are TRBV7-2 and TRBJ1-1; D unclear. CDR1 and CDR2 from the germline V gene are SGHTA and FQGNSA. The ends were cut back, 4 bases at V and 3 bases at J, with 12 bases in the middle. The CDR3 runs 14 residues. The CDR3, as DNA: TGTGCCAGCAGCTCCCGCCCCGAGGACACTGAAGCTTTCTTT. It specifies CASSSRPEDTEAFF.

The chain couples TRBV10-3 to TRBJ1-6, with D tentatively TRBD1 (6 bases). The V end was cut by 10 bases, the J end by 11 bases, with 21 bases between. The CDR3 contains 14 residues. Germline V gene sequence: CDR1 ENHRY, CDR2 SYGVKD. The CDR3 DNA follows: TGTGCCACGGATGAAGGGGGGGGGCCGACACCCCTCCACTTT. Its protein is CATDEGGGPTPLHF.

This clone was seen a few times. The rearrangement uses TRBV5-6 and TRBJ2-7, with a tentative D call TRBD2 (5 bases). V was trimmed by 4 bases and J by 4 bases, leaving 9 bases between them. Germline assignment: CDR1 SGHDT and CDR2 YYEEEE. This CDR3 region has 12 residues. This CDR3 is CASSRRTYEQYF. CDR3 nucleotide sequence: TGTGCCAGCAGCAGGAGGACGTACGAGCAGTACTTC. The full variable domain, its missing parts supplied by reference TRBV5-6 and TRBJ2-7, is DAGVTQSPTHLIKTRGQQVTLRCSPKSGHDTVSWYQQALGQGPQFIFQYYEEEERQRGNFPDRFSGHQFPNYSSELNVNALLLGDSALYLCASSRRTYEQYFGPGTRLTVT.

The J gene is TRBJ1-6, the V gene TRBV3-1 (or the pseudogene TRBV3-2), with a tentative D call TRBD1 (5 bases). Trimming stripped 4 bases from V and 13 bases from J, with 20 bases between. The germline gives CDR1 LGHDT, CDR2 YNNKEL (reference sequence). The CDR3 is made up of 15 amino acids. The CDR3 DNA sequence: TGTGCCAGCAGCCCGGTTGTTGGTCCGGGGGTCCCCCTCCACTTT. It codes for CASSPVVGPGVPLHF.

This chain connects TRBV12-3 or TRBV12-4 to TRBJ2-2, with D possibly TRBD1 on 7 matching bases. This CDR3 contains 13 residues. With 7 bases removed from V and 7 bases from J, the gap between germline ends came to 13 bases. In DNA, the CDR3 is TGTGCCAGCATCACCAGGGGGGACGGGGAGCTGTTTTTT. The encoded protein is CASITRGDGELFF.

V is TRBV19 and J is TRBJ2-1; the match to TRBD2 covers 11 bases. The V and J ends lost 4 bases and 15 bases, in that order; junction bases with no gene match: 5. Germline CDR1 and CDR2: LNHDA and SQIVND (reference sequence). CDR3 size: 12 residues. CDR3 residues: CASSTSGRMVFF. CDR3 DNA: TGTGCCAGTAGTACTAGCGGGAGGATGGTGTTCTTC.

The chain recombines TRBV5-4 with TRBJ1-1, with 7 bases identical to TRBD1. With 5 bases clipped from V and 9 bases from J, the junction kept 10 bases outside the gene matches. CDR3 length: 13 residues. Germline-derived CDR1 and CDR2 are SGHNT and YYREEE (reference sequence). DNA of the CDR3: TGTGCCAGCAGTCTTCCGGGACAGAAAAAAGCTTTCTTT. This gives the protein CASSLPGQKKAFF.

The V and J genes are TRBV11-3 and TRBJ2-5, with D possibly TRBD2 on 7 matching bases. CDR3 length: 15 amino acids. Germline values: CDR1 SGHNT, CDR2 YENEEA. V was clipped by 3 bases and J by 1 base, with 12 bases between them. This chain's CDR3 is CASSLNGGPQETQYF. In nucleotides, the CDR3 is TGTGCCAGCAGCTTGAACGGGGGGCCCCAAGAGACCCAGTACTTC.

The genes are TRBV3-1 (or the pseudogene TRBV3-2) and TRBJ1-2, with D perhaps TRBD1 (6 bases). Germline loops: CDR1 LGHDT, CDR2 YNNKEL (reference sequence). The CDR3 spans 18 residues. Trimming cost V 0 bases and J 0 bases, with 17 bases left between them. The CDR3 DNA is TGTGCCAGCAGCCAAGAGACTAGCAGGGGCCCTACTAACTATGGCTACACCTTC. Translated: CASSQETSRGPTNYGYTF.

The chain joins TRBV7-2 to TRBJ1-6; 9 bases fit TRBD1. The CDR3 is 16 residues long. The V and J ends lost 5 bases and 8 bases, in that order; junction bases with no gene match: 10. Looked up from germline, CDR1 is SGHTA and CDR2 is FQGNSA. CDR3 DNA sequence: TGTGCCAGCAGCCACGGGACAGGGAGGGCGGATTCACCCCTCCACTTT. It specifies CASSHGTGRADSPLHF.

The V gene is TRBV3-1 (or the pseudogene TRBV3-2), the J gene TRBJ1-3; D is perhaps TRBD1 (6 bases). The CDR3 extends over 16 amino acids. The germline V gene has CDR1 LGHDT and CDR2 YNNKEL (reference sequence). V lost 4 bases and J 2 bases, leaving 15 bases between the germline ends. CDR3 amino acids: CASSRRGFPAGNTIYF. CDR3 bases: TGTGCCAGCAGCCGAAGGGGGTTCCCGGCTGGAAACACCATATATTTT.

The chain recombines TRBV6-2 or TRBV6-3 with TRBJ1-2, with D unclear. This CDR3 has 16 amino acids. V was clipped by 2 bases and J by 1 base, with 14 bases between them. Germline V gives CDR1 MNHEY, CDR2 SVGEGT. The CDR3 DNA is TGTGCCAGCAGTTACGCAAACAGCTACGATAACTATGGCTACACCTTC. Amino acid sequence: CASSYANSYDNYGYTF.

This clone has a count of ten or more. This sequence joins TRBV7-9 and TRBJ2-3; perhaps TRBD1 as D (7 bases). Trimming left V 6 bases short and J 0 bases short, with 22 bases between. Germline V gives CDR1 SEHNR, CDR2 FQNEAQ (reference sequence). This CDR3 spans 18 amino acids. The CDR3 DNA reads as TGTGCCAGCAGTGGTTTTGTGCGGGACAGCACTAGCACAGATACGCAGTATTTT. Its translation: CASSGFVRDSTSTDTQYF.

The rearrangement joins TRBV5-4 to TRBJ2-7, with 14 bases that match TRBD2. CDR1 is SGHNT, CDR2 YYREEE, per germline (reference sequence). This CDR3 has 16 residues. The junction had 6 bases not matched to a gene; V was cut back by 4 bases and J by 3 bases. The CDR3 loop is CASSAKGTSGSYEQYF. In nucleotides, the CDR3 is TGTGCCAGCAGCGCCAAGGGGACTAGCGGGAGCTACGAGCAGTACTTC.

This chain connects TRBV18 to TRBJ1-5; 8 bases are a match to TRBD1. This CDR3 contains 13 residues. Looked up from germline, CDR1 is KGHSH and CDR2 is LQKENI. The ends lost 6 bases at V and 7 bases at J; junction bases unmatched: 5. CDR3 sequence (DNA): TGTGCCAGCTCCTTGGGACAGGCCCAGCCCCAGCATTTT. This encodes CASSLGQAQPQHF.

The chain employs TRBV29-1 and TRBJ2-1; 13 bases agree with TRBD2. Per germline, CDR1 SQVTM and CDR2 ANQGSEA. J gave up 2 bases and V 2 bases, and 3 bases lay outside the gene matches. This CDR3 has 16 residues. The CDR3 spells CSVETSGRVAYNEQFF. In DNA form, the CDR3 reads TGCAGCGTTGAAACTAGCGGGAGGGTCGCCTACAATGAGCAGTTCTTC.

V gene TRBV12-3 or TRBV12-4 combines with J gene TRBJ1-2; 7 positions match TRBD1. This CDR3 is built from 13 residues. V lost 6 bases, J lost 7 bases, and 8 bases stayed unmatched. CDR3 nucleotides: TGTGCCAGCAGCCATAGGGACAGTGGTGGCTACACCTTC. Its protein is CASSHRDSGGYTF.

To note about this clone: Mismatch with germline at one junction end may stem from a read error. This chain connects TRBV28 to TRBJ1-3; D remains unclear. This CDR3 has 15 residues. Looked up from germline, CDR1 is MDHEN and CDR2 is SYDVKM. The chain's CDR3 is CASTTGGSLGTTIYF. The DNA of the CDR3 is TGTGCCAGCACTACCGGAGGGAGCCTGGGAACCACCATATATTTT.

V and J are TRBV19 and TRBJ2-7; 8 bases match TRBD2. The germline V gene encodes CDR1 LNHDA and CDR2 SQIVND (reference sequence). J gave up 2 bases and V 4 bases, and 13 bases lay outside the gene matches. The CDR3 runs 17 residues. The CDR3 DNA is TGTGCCAGTAGTAATCTGGCGACCGGGACTAGAGCCTACGAGCAGTACTTC. Its protein is CASSNLATGTRAYEQYF.

V gene TRBV7-2 combines with J gene TRBJ2-7, with D maybe TRBD2 (5 bases). With 4 bases removed from V and 2 bases from J, the gap between germline ends came to 18 bases. CDR1 SGHTA and CDR2 FQGNSA come from the germline V gene. CDR3 length: 16 residues. In DNA form, the CDR3 reads TGTGCCAGCAGCTCCCCCTTAGCGTCCGGACCCTACGAGCAGTACTTC. Encoded protein: CASSSPLASGPYEQYF.